The 4 T cell receptor beta chains in this list originate from one sample, sequenced in a study of shared clonotypes between healthy human individuals. TCRdb keeps only in-frame clones here, not all; method: immunoSEQ multiplex PCR. The repertoire consists of some 1.5 million clones, with approximately 96% occurring once and the leading ten covering over 1%. What was sequenced was naive CD4+ T cells sorted from blood. The subset denotes: CD45RA+ positively selected. These receptors originate from a man aged 25-45 years in good health.

This sequence joins TRBV28 and TRBJ2-7, with TRBD1 as a possible D gene (5 bases). In germline, CDR1 is MDHEN, CDR2 SYDVKM. Between the trimmed V and J ends, which lost 3 bases and 5 bases, there was a span of 17 bases. This CDR3 is built from 15 residues. The CDR3 DNA reads TGTGCCAGCAGTTTTCAGGGCCCCTCTCCTGACGAGCAGTACTTC. Encoded protein: CASSFQGPSPDEQYF.

V and J are TRBV5-4 and TRBJ2-3, with 11 bases fitting TRBD2. The CDR3 loop spans 17 amino acids. The trim removed 2 bases at V and 0 bases at J, leaving 5 bases unmatched. The germline gives CDR1 SGHNT, CDR2 YYREEE (reference sequence). CDR3 DNA: TGTGCCAGCAGCTTCCCGGGACTAGCGGACAGCACAGATACGCAGTATTTT. It encodes CASSFPGLADSTDTQYF.

This clone occurred a few times. The chain is built from TRBV6-5 and TRBJ2-2; 13 positions agree with TRBD2. After removal of 7 bases from V and 5 bases from J, the junction contained 1 base not matched to a gene. The CDR3 totals 14 residues. Germline assignment: CDR1 MNHEY and CDR2 SVGAGI. DNA of the CDR3: TGTGCCAGCAAGGGACTAGCGGGAACCGGGGAGCTGTTTTTT. Protein sequence: CASKGLAGTGELFF.

V is TRBV28 and J is TRBJ2-7, with no clear D. The CDR3 length is 14 residues. The V gene's germline CDR1 is MDHEN and CDR2 SYDVKM. Deletions cut 6 bases from V and 1 base from J, with 13 bases between. CDR3 nucleotide sequence: TGTGCCAGCAGCCCGACGTACTATTCCTACGAGCAGTACTTC. This encodes CASSPTYYSYEQYF. Complete variable domain (other parts from reference TRBV28 and TRBJ2-7): DVKVTQSSRYLVKRTGEKVFLECVQDMDHENMFWYRQDPGLGLRLIYFSYDVKMKEKGDIPEGYSVSREKKERFSLILESASTNQTSMYLCASSPTYYSYEQYFGPGTRLTVT.